Only one count was recorded for the clone carrying this T cell receptor (beta chain). The antigen remains unidentified. A second PCR of about 7 to 12 cycles used a sample-barcoded 5' primer and a J-beta primer mix. TCRdb re-called the 5' RACE reads through MiXCR, storing one row per CDR3 protein. The sample carries 1.2 million to 1.5 million distinct CDR3 sequences, around two fifths recorded once. This sample is drawn from a study of blood T cells in healthy people across ages. The CDR3 runs 14 residues. The V end lost 2 bases, the J end lost 10 bases, and 15 bases lay between the germline ends. Per germline, CDR1 SEHNR and CDR2 FQNEAQ (reference sequence). Notes on the study in general: It was held that the diversity estimates obtained from one million T cells were underestimates. The unsorted PBMCs prevented any conclusive comparison of naive versus antigen-experienced cells. More naive CD4+ cells and higher diversity marked long-lived donors relative to aged donors.

The gene calls are TRBV7-9 and TRBJ2-1; D not certain. The sequence was collected from a woman aged 18-29 years in good health. Sequencing was performed on blood. The CDR3 DNA sequence: TGTGCCAGCAGCTTACCCCCATTGGAGTCCGAGCAGTTCTTC. Protein product: CASSLPPLESEQFF.